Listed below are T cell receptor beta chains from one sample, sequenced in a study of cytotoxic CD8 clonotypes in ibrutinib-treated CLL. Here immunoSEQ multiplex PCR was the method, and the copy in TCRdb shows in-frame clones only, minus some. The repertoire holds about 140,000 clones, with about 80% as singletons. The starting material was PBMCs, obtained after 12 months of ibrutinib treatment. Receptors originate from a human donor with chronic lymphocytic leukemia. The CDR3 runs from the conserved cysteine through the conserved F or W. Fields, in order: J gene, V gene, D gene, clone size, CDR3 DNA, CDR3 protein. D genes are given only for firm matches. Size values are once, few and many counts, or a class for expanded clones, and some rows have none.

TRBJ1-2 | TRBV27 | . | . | TGTGCCAGCAGTTTAAGTTTTCGTAACTATGGCTACACCTTC | CASSLSFRNYGYTF
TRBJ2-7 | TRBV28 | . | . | TGTGCCAGCAGTTTATTGACTAACGAGCAGTACTTC | CASSLLTNEQYF
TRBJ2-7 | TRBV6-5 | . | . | TGTGCCAGCAGGCACGGGACATTTGAGTACGAGCAGTACTTC | CASRHGTFEYEQYF
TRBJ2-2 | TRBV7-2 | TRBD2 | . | TGTGCCAGCAGCTTAACTAGCGGGAGGGCTGGCGGGGAGCTGTTTTTT | CASSLTSGRAGGELFF
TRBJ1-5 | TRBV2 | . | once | TGTGCCAGCAGTGATCAGGACTATCAGCCCCAGCATTTT | CASSDQDYQPQHF
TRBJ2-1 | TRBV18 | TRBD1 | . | TGTGCCAGCTCACCTCGACAGGGTCTTAATGAGCAGTTCTTC | CASSPRQGLNEQFF
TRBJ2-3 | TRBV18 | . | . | TGTGCCAGCTCATCTAACAGGGCAGGGGATACGCAGTATTTT | CASSSNRAGDTQYF
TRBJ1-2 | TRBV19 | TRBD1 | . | TGTGCCAGTAGTATCCGGCAGGGGGCGGATGGCTACACCTTC | CASSIRQGADGYTF
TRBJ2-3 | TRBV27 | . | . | TGTGCCAGCAGTGTAGACAGGCCCACAGATACGCAGTATTTT | CASSVDRPTDTQYF
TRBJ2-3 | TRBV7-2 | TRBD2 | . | TGTGCCACTAGCGGGAGACGGACAGATACGCAGTATTTT | CATSGRRTDTQYF
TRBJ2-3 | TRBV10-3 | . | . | TGTGCCATCAGTGACAGGGGCGGAAAGACAGATACGCAGTATTTT | CAISDRGGKTDTQYF
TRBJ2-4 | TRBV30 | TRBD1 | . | TGTGCCTGGAGTCGGGACAGAGAAAACATTCAGTACTTC | CAWSRDRENIQYF
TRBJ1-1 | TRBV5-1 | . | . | TGCGCCAGCAGCTTGCTGGGTGCTTCAAGGCCTGAAGCTTTCTTT | CASSLLGASRPEAFF
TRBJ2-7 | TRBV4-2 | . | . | TGTGCCAGCAGCCAAGCCGACGTAACAGGAACCTACGAGCAGTACTTC | CASSQADVTGTYEQYF
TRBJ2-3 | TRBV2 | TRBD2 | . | TGTGCCAGCAGTGAAGCGGGACTAGCGGGCACAGATACGCAGTATTTT | CASSEAGLAGTDTQYF
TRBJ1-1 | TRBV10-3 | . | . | TGTGCCATCAGTGAGGGGACTGAAGCTTTCTTT | CAISEGTEAFF
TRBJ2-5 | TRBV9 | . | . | TGTGCCAGCAGCCCTGGGCTAGTTCAAGAGACCCAGTACTTC | CASSPGLVQETQYF
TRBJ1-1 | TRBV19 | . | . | TGTGCCAGTATCCGAACGAGGGTTGACACTGAAGCTTTCTTT | CASIRTRVDTEAFF
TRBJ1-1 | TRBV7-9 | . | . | TGTGCCAGCAGTCAACGGGGGCAGGGCGGGACTGAAGCTTTCTTT | CASSQRGQGGTEAFF
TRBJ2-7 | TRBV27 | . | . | TGTGCCAGCAGCCGACTAGTTTCCTTAGACGAGCAGTACTTC | CASSRLVSLDEQYF